This T cell receptor beta chain was sequenced in a study of patients and donors after allogeneic stem cell transplantation. This CDR3 contains 14 residues. V was cut by 1 base and J by 5 bases, with 9 bases left in between. Germline V gene lookup returns CDR1 MGHDK and CDR2 SYGVNS. TCRdb re-called the RT-PCR reads through MiXCR, storing one row per CDR3 protein. The sample yields some 960,000 distinct CDR3 sequences, roughly 18% seen once. This clonotype was observed a few times. Specimen: blood, either unsorted or a sorted T cell fraction (not recorded which). The receptor comes from a human donor who was either an allogeneic HSCT recipient or a stem cell or donor lymphocyte infusion donor (not recorded which). It is not recorded whose cells these are; they may come from a transplant donor. The chain recombines TRBV25-1 with TRBJ1-5, with a possible D match to TRBD1 (5 bases). This CDR3 is CASSELTAHQPQHF. The CDR3 DNA reads TGTGCCAGCAGTGAATTGACAGCCCATCAGCCCCAGCATTTT.